The subject of this entry is one TCR beta chain. These data originate in a study of blood T cell repertoires in COVID-19. Participants were placed into cohorts based on the clinical history they reported. Profiled with immunoSEQ multiplex PCR; TCRdb holds only in-frame clones, not every one. Among fewer than 600,000 clones listed, roughly 90% were seen once. Sequencing was done on a sample of PBMCs or T cells enriched from blood (not recorded which). The source is a woman in her 40s who had recovered from COVID-19.

CDR3 protein: CASSVGPAGDVGYEQYF. For the CDR3, the DNA is TGTGCCAGCAGCGTAGGTCCAGCGGGGGACGTTGGCTACGAGCAGTACTTC. The chain employs TRBV9 and TRBJ2-7; 8 bases align to TRBD2. V dropped 0 bases and J dropped 3; count of bases not matched to a gene: 11. Germline values: CDR1 SGDLS, CDR2 YYNGEE. The CDR3 is 17 amino acids.